This T cell receptor (beta chain) emerged from a study of T cell repertoires in cytomegalovirus infection (dated by TCRdb to the late 2010s). In the study overall: Peptide stimulations targeted recently identified HLA-C-restricted CMV epitopes, whose presentation resists viral immunomodulation, together with well-studied HLA-B-restricted epitopes. Donor HLA type was relevant to the analysis, because carriage of CMV infection together with the matching HLA type was indicated by public TCR beta signatures. Study-level results and caveats: The ex vivo response was dominated by HLA-C-restricted CMV-specific TCR beta clonotypes, and the single most frequent clonotype in two of eight donors was supplied by these HLA-C-restricted clonotypes. In both this cohort and an independent cohort of approximately 350 donors, the cumulative frequency of public TCR beta family members distinguished carriers of CMV infection plus the relevant HLA type.

This clonotype was seen a few times. Its binding antigen is unknown. No much larger clonotype is one base removed from it; base qualities were not supplied. The sequencer listed for this sample is Illumina HiSeq 1500. In TCRdb, the public reads were trimmed at Q25 with fastp and aligned with MiXCR, with productive beta chains retained. Every entry covers one CDR3 protein and lists the most common genes and DNA from its rows. This sample lists under 500,000 distinct CDR3 sequences; roughly 42% were detected once. The ten top clones hold roughly two fifths of the sample. This sample's treatment or condition label indicates: in vitro stimulation with specific CMV peptide epitopes to enrich CMV-specific T cells. Trimming costs V 8 bases and J 0 bases, and their ends lie 17 bases apart. Inclusive of the bounding cysteine and phenylalanine, the CDR3 is 15 residues long. Solely the CDR3 DNA is kept, with 45 bases framed from the first base. Looking up the germline V gene yields CDR1 SGHAT and CDR2 FQNNGV.

Here the sequenced sample was cultured PBMCs, taken from culture after CMV antigen stimulation. This receptor was obtained from a human donor in good health (CMV status not recorded). Some clones in this sample may be carry-over from other donors' samples. The rearranged chain carries TRBV11-2 and TRBJ2-7, with the D gene uncertain. The nucleotides read TGTGCCAGCCGCCCCCTTAGCTTTAGCTCCTACGAGCAGTACTTC. The encoded protein is CASRPLSFSSYEQYF.